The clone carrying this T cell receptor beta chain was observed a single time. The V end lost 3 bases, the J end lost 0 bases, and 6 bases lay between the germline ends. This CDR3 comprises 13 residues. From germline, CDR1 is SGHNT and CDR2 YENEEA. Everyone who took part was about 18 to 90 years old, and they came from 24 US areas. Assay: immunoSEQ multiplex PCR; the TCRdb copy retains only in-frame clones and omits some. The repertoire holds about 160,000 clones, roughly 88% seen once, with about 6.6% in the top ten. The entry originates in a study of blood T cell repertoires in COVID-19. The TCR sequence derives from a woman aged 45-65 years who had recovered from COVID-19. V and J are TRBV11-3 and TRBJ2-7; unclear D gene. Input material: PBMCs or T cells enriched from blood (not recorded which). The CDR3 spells CASSFDSSYEQYF. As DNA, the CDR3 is TGTGCCAGCAGCTTCGATAGCTCCTACGAGCAGTACTTC.